Listed here are 14 T cell receptor beta chains from one sample, sequenced in a study. Treg sorting used a CD4+CD25+CD127-/low gate. TCRdb recomputed calls from the 5' RACE reads with MiXCR, one row per CDR3 protein. The sample holds roughly 45,000 distinct CDR3 sequences, 22% seen once. Sequencing was carried out using Tregs sorted from blood. The receptor set was obtained from a female donor with breast cancer.

Many counts were recorded for this clonotype. The CDR3 region is CSVADGYEQYF. In nucleotides, the CDR3 is TGCAGCGTTGCTGACGGCTACGAGCAGTACTTC. The V and J genes are TRBV29-1 and TRBJ2-7; unclear D gene. CDR1 SQVTM and CDR2 ANQGSEA come from the germline V gene. Trimming left V 4 bases short and J 3 bases short, with 7 bases between. The CDR3 length is 11 residues.

V is TRBV9 and J is TRBJ1-5; D is unresolved. CDR1 is SGDLS, CDR2 YYNGEE, per germline. V was shortened by 0 bases and J by 0 bases, with 7 bases between the two germline ends. The CDR3 spans 15 residues. Written as DNA, the CDR3 is TGTGCCAGCAGCGTAGGGGGAAATAGCAATCAGCCCCAGCATTTT. Translated: CASSVGGNSNQPQHF.

This clonotype turned up a few times. The rearrangement joins TRBV3-1 to TRBJ2-2; 7 bases match TRBD1. CDR1 is LGHDT, CDR2 YNNKEL, per germline (reference sequence). This CDR3 contains 16 residues. With 5 bases clipped from V and 2 bases from J, the junction kept 8 bases outside the gene matches. This CDR3 is CASSNYRGTNTGELFF. CDR3 DNA: TGTGCCAGCAGCAATTACAGGGGCACAAACACCGGGGAGCTGTTTTTT. Variable domain in full (rest from reference TRBV3-1 and TRBJ2-2): DTAVSQTPKYLVTQMGNDKSIKCEQNLGHDTMYWYKQDSKKFLKIMFSYNNKELIINETVPNRFSPKSPDKAHLNLHINSLELGDSAVYFCASSNYRGTNTGELFFGEGSRLTVL.

V usage is TRBV21-1 and J usage is TRBJ2-3; the listed D gene, TRBD2, was not tested against the DNA. TRBV21-1 is a known pseudogene. CDR3 size: 20 residues. This chain's CDR3 is CASSKAIRELAGGFVDTQYF. In DNA form, the CDR3 reads TGTGCCAGCAGCAAAGCGATAAGAGAACTAGCGGGAGGGTTTGTAGATACGCAGTATTTT.

This clonotype occurred a few times. V and J are TRBV24-1 and TRBJ2-1, with unresolved D. This CDR3 contains 12 residues. Germline V gene sequence: CDR1 KGHDR, CDR2 SFDVKD. V lost 3 bases and J lost 5, with 4 bases in between. The DNA of the CDR3 is TGTGCCACCAGTGATCTGAACAATGAGCAGTTCTTC. This translates into CATSDLNNEQFF.

Notes on this clonotype: One junction end disagrees with the germline gene, perhaps due to a read error. This chain joins TRBV15 and TRBJ1-5; no reliable D call. Germline CDR1 reads LNHNV; CDR2 reads YYDKDF (reference sequence). CDR3 size: 15 residues. CDR3 sequence (DNA): TGTGCCACCAGCACCCAAGCAAATAGCAGTCAGCCCCAGCATTTT. It specifies CATSTQANSSQPQHF.

CDR3 nucleotides: TGTGCCAGCAGCCCGGGGCAGAACACCGGGGAGCTGTTTTTT. Protein product: CASSPGQNTGELFF. The V call is TRBV28, the J call TRBJ2-2; tentatively, D is TRBD1 or TRBD2 (5 bases each). The CDR3 is 14 residues long. The germline gives CDR1 MDHEN, CDR2 SYDVKM. V lost 6 bases to trimming and J lost 1 base, with 9 bases between them.

This clonotype was seen ten or more times. CDR3 sequence: CASSQWTPRASYEQYF. CDR3 DNA: TGTGCCAGCAGCCAATGGACCCCTCGGGCCAGCTACGAGCAGTACTTC. V gene TRBV3-1 combines with J gene TRBJ2-7; D gene ambiguous. CDR1 is LGHDT, CDR2 YNNKEL, per germline (reference sequence). CDR3 size: 16 residues. Deletions cut 2 bases from V and 3 bases from J, with 17 bases between.

As for this clonotype: Sequence at one end of the junction differs from germline and may be a read error. The chain joins TRBV7-2 to TRBJ2-5; no clear D. CDR1 is SGHTA and CDR2 is FQGNSA in the germline V gene. CDR3 length: 11 amino acids. The CDR3 nucleotides are TGTGCCAGCGGCTTAGCAGAGACCCAGTACTTC. Protein product: CASGLAETQYF.

This clonotype was recorded many times. The chain has TRBV4-1 and TRBJ2-5, with a possible D match to TRBD1 (6 bases). V shed 1 base and J shed 3 bases, with 12 bases lying between them. Germline CDR1 and CDR2: MGHRA and YSYEKL. The length of the CDR3 is 15 residues. The CDR3 protein is CASSQGRGSEETQYF. DNA for the CDR3: TGCGCCAGCAGCCAAGGCAGGGGCAGTGAAGAGACCCAGTACTTC.

This chain connects TRBV7-9 to TRBJ2-7, with 9 bases matching TRBD2. The CDR3 runs to 15 residues. Losses at the gene ends were 5 bases for V and 4 bases for J; bases not matched to a gene: 9. Germline-derived CDR1 and CDR2 are SEHNR and FQNEAQ (reference sequence). CDR3 in DNA: TGTGCCAGCAGCCAATCAGCGGGAGGTACTTACGAGCAGTACTTC. Residues: CASSQSAGGTYEQYF.

This clonotype was seen a handful of times. The V gene is TRBV12-3 or TRBV12-4, the J gene TRBJ2-3; 7 positions match TRBD1. CDR3 length: 14 amino acids. Trimming cost V 5 bases and J 6 bases; bases outside gene matches: 8. CDR3 in DNA: TGTGCCAGCAGTGATGACAGGGCTCAGGATACGCAGTATTTT. It yields the protein CASSDDRAQDTQYF.

Regarding this clonotype: A read error may be the cause here, since a much bigger clone is one base away. This sequence joins TRBV11-2 and TRBJ2-1; no firm D call. The DNA end lines up better with TRBJ2-7; the J call may be wrong. Looked up from germline, CDR1 is SGHAT and CDR2 is FQNNGV. The CDR3 sequence is 13 residues long. CDR3 amino acids: CASSLGPVNEQYF. Here the CDR3 DNA reads TGTGCCAGCAGCTTAGGCCCAGTAAATGAGCAGTACTTC.

There are a few counts of this clonotype. The chain couples TRBV7-9 to TRBJ2-6; D unclear. V gave up 4 bases and J gave up 0 bases, with 10 bases separating them. Germline CDR1 is SEHNR and CDR2 is FQNEAQ (reference sequence). This CDR3 has 16 residues. CDR3 nucleotide sequence: TGTGCCAGCAGCTACTGGACGAGCTCTGGGGCCAACGTCCTGACTTTC. Protein sequence: CASSYWTSSGANVLTF.